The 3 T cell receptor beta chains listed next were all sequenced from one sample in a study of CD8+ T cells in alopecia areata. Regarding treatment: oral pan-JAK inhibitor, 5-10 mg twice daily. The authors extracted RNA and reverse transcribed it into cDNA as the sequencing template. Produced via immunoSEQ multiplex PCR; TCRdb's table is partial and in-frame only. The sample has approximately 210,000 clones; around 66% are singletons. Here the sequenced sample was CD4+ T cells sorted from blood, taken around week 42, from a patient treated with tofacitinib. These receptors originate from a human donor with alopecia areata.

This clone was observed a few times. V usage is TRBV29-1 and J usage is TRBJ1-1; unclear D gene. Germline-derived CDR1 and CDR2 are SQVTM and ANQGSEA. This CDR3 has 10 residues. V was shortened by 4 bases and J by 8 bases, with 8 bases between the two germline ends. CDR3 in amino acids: CSVAVSEAFF. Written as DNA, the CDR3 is TGCAGCGTTGCAGTTTCCGAAGCTTTCTTT.

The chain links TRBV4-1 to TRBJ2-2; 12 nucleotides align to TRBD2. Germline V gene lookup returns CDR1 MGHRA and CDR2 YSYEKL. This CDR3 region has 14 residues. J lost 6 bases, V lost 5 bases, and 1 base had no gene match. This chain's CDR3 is CASSSSGGAGELFF. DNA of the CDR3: TGCGCCAGCAGCTCTAGCGGGGGGGCCGGGGAGCTGTTTTTT.

The CDR3 bases are TGCGCCAGCAGCTCAATGTCGCCAGCAACTAATGAAAAACTGTTTTTT. The encoded protein is CASSSMSPATNEKLFF. The chain employs TRBV5-1 and TRBJ1-4; unclear D gene. The ends were cut back, 3 bases at V and 0 bases at J, with 12 bases in the middle. This CDR3 is built from 16 residues. CDR1 and CDR2 (germline): SGHRS, YFSETQ.